Listed below are T cell receptor beta chains from one sample, sequenced in a study of CD8 T cells in ankylosing spondylitis. TCRdb itself ran the 5' RACE reads through MiXCR, one entry per CDR3 protein. Here the sample spans some 450,000 distinct CDR3 sequences, 15% to 20% being singletons. The sequenced material came from blood, either unsorted or a sorted T cell fraction (not recorded which). Receptors originate from a male donor with ankylosing spondylitis. Both conserved end residues are part of each CDR3. Fields, in order: D gene, clone size, CDR3 length, J gene, V gene, CDR3 protein, CDR3 DNA. The D gene is left open where the match is weak. Clone size, where shown, is once, few, many, or a class for clones that have expanded.

D gene: .; clone size: .; CDR3 length: 14; J gene: TRBJ2-3; V gene: TRBV28; CDR3 protein: CASSPGLYTDTQYF; CDR3 DNA: TGTGCCAGCAGTCCGGGACTTTACACAGATACGCAGTATTTT
D gene: .; clone size: .; CDR3 length: 14; J gene: TRBJ2-7; V gene: TRBV5-1; CDR3 protein: CASSVGAATYEQYF; CDR3 DNA: TGCGCCAGCAGCGTCGGGGCGGCCACCTACGAGCAGTACTTC
D gene: .; clone size: .; CDR3 length: 16; J gene: TRBJ1-6; V gene: TRBV12-3/TRBV12-4; CDR3 protein: CASSFQRSSYNSPLHF; CDR3 DNA: TGTGCCAGCAGTTTTCAACGGAGCTCCTATAATTCACCCCTCCACTTT
D gene: .; clone size: .; CDR3 length: 15; J gene: TRBJ1-4; V gene: TRBV5-1; CDR3 protein: CASSLFSRGDEKLFF; CDR3 DNA: TGCGCCAGCAGCTTGTTTTCGAGGGGAGATGAAAAACTGTTTTTT
D gene: TRBD2; clone size: few; CDR3 length: 16; J gene: TRBJ2-7; V gene: TRBV4-2; CDR3 protein: CASSQDAAGATYEQYF; CDR3 DNA: TGTGCCAGCAGCCAAGACGCGGCGGGAGCAACTTACGAGCAGTACTTC
D gene: .; clone size: .; CDR3 length: 15; J gene: TRBJ1-3; V gene: TRBV7-9; CDR3 protein: CASSSRTLSGNTIYF; CDR3 DNA: TGTGCCAGCAGCTCCCGGACCCTCTCTGGAAACACCATATATTTT
D gene: .; clone size: few; CDR3 length: 12; J gene: TRBJ2-1; V gene: TRBV24-1; CDR3 protein: CATSDHRLTQFF; CDR3 DNA: TGTGCCACCAGTGATCATAGACTAACACAGTTCTTC
D gene: .; clone size: few; CDR3 length: 15; J gene: TRBJ2-1; V gene: TRBV20-1; CDR3 protein: CSARDSRLAYNEQFF; CDR3 DNA: TGCAGTGCTAGAGATTCGAGACTAGCCTACAATGAGCAGTTCTTC
D gene: TRBD1; clone size: .; CDR3 length: 14; J gene: TRBJ2-7; V gene: TRBV9; CDR3 protein: CASSGGTGFYEQYF; CDR3 DNA: TGTGCCAGCAGCGGGGGGACAGGGTTCTACGAGCAGTACTTC
D gene: TRBD2; clone size: .; CDR3 length: 14; J gene: TRBJ2-7; V gene: TRBV14; CDR3 protein: CASSRGAGGYEQYF; CDR3 DNA: TGTGCCAGCAGCCGAGGAGCGGGAGGGTACGAGCAGTACTTC
D gene: TRBD1; clone size: .; CDR3 length: 15; J gene: TRBJ2-5; V gene: TRBV5-6; CDR3 protein: CASSKGTGRQETQYF; CDR3 DNA: TGTGCCAGCAGCAAAGGGACAGGTCGGCAAGAGACCCAGTACTTC
D gene: TRBD1; clone size: few; CDR3 length: 15; J gene: TRBJ2-2; V gene: TRBV30; CDR3 protein: CAWSVSTGLAGELFF; CDR3 DNA: TGTGCCTGGAGTGTATCGACAGGGTTGGCCGGGGAGCTGTTTTTT
D gene: .; clone size: many; CDR3 length: 13; J gene: TRBJ2-1; V gene: TRBV29-1; CDR3 protein: CSVEARRDNEQFF; CDR3 DNA: TGCAGCGTTGAAGCCCGACGGGACAATGAGCAGTTCTTC
D gene: .; clone size: many; CDR3 length: 16; J gene: TRBJ2-2; V gene: TRBV12-3/TRBV12-4; CDR3 protein: CASSLALGANTGELFF; CDR3 DNA: TGTGCCAGCAGTTTAGCGCTCGGGGCGAACACCGGGGAGCTGTTTTTT
D gene: .; clone size: .; CDR3 length: 14; J gene: TRBJ2-5; V gene: TRBV5-4; CDR3 protein: CASRPTGTSSAQYF; CDR3 DNA: TGTGCCAGCAGACCGACCGGGACCTCAAGTGCCCAGTACTTC
D gene: TRBD1; clone size: few; CDR3 length: 13; J gene: TRBJ2-1; V gene: TRBV6-2/TRBV6-3; CDR3 protein: CASRRRTGYEQFF; CDR3 DNA: TGTGCCAGCAGGCGGAGGACAGGGTATGAGCAGTTCTTC
D gene: .; clone size: .; CDR3 length: 15; J gene: TRBJ2-5; V gene: TRBV5-5; CDR3 protein: CASSFFDRNQETQYF; CDR3 DNA: TGTGCCAGCAGCTTTTTCGACAGGAATCAAGAGACCCAGTACTTC
D gene: TRBD2; clone size: .; CDR3 length: 16; J gene: TRBJ2-7; V gene: TRBV28; CDR3 protein: CASSSPQAGDYYEQYF; CDR3 DNA: TGTGCCAGCAGTTCCCCCCAAGCGGGAGATTACTACGAGCAGTACTTC
D gene: .; clone size: few; CDR3 length: 14; J gene: TRBJ1-4; V gene: TRBV14; CDR3 protein: CASSQGQINEKLFF; CDR3 DNA: TGTGCCAGCAGCCAAGGACAGATTAATGAAAAACTGTTTTTT
D gene: TRBD1; clone size: few; CDR3 length: 15; J gene: TRBJ1-1; V gene: TRBV5-1; CDR3 protein: CASRARDRSNTEAFF; CDR3 DNA: TGCGCCAGCAGGGCCCGGGACAGATCCAACACTGAAGCTTTCTTT
D gene: .; clone size: few; CDR3 length: 13; J gene: TRBJ2-7; V gene: TRBV20-1; CDR3 protein: CSAIGADSYEQYF; CDR3 DNA: TGCAGTGCCATAGGGGCCGACTCCTACGAGCAGTACTTC
D gene: .; clone size: .; CDR3 length: 16; J gene: TRBJ2-7; V gene: TRBV27; CDR3 protein: CASRTYGRQGDNEQYF; CDR3 DNA: TGTGCCAGCAGAACCTATGGTCGTCAGGGTGACAACGAGCAGTACTTC
D gene: .; clone size: .; CDR3 length: 13; J gene: TRBJ2-7; V gene: TRBV5-6; CDR3 protein: CASSFRGRYEQYF; CDR3 DNA: TGTGCCAGCAGCTTCCGCGGACGGTACGAGCAGTACTTC
D gene: .; clone size: few; CDR3 length: 14; J gene: TRBJ2-4; V gene: TRBV29-1; CDR3 protein: CSVEVARGGNIQYF; CDR3 DNA: TGCAGCGTTGAAGTAGCGAGAGGGGGGAACATTCAGTACTTC